The next 31 T cell receptor beta chains were all read from a single sample in a study of T-cell reconstitution after alpha-beta-depleted transplantation in children listed by TCRdb under 2016. In light of the paper, this sample's treatment or condition label describes: allogeneic hematopoietic cell transplantation with graft depleted of TCRalphabeta T cells and CD19 B cells. Receptor libraries were prepared by PCR. This sample was sequenced with an Illumina HiSeq 2500. To normalize quantification of the TCRbeta repertoire, the TCR libraries were built with molecular barcoding that relied on unique molecular identifiers. TCRdb redid the processing of the public reads, applying fastp at Q25 and MiXCR, and retained in-frame beta chains. Identical CDR3 protein sequences are pooled into one entry, listed with their most common genes and DNA. The sample contains some 310,000 distinct CDR3 sequences, over 20% of them found a single time. The ten largest clones represent approximately 10% of the sample.

Sequenced material: PBMCs, mostly from graft donor cells, taken 180 days after TCRalphabeta/CD19-depleted stem cell transplant. These receptors originate from a male patient under 18 who had a stem cell transplant for acute lymphoblastic leukemia, so the T cells may come from the graft donor.

V is TRBV6-5 and J is TRBJ2-2; D assignment may be TRBD1 or TRBD2 (5 bases each). CDR1 MNHEY and CDR2 SVGAGI come from the germline V gene. This CDR3 comprises 14 residues. V lost 2 bases, J lost 7 bases, and 11 bases lay in between. CDR3: CASSYGGKVGELFF. CDR3 bases: TGTGCCAGCAGTTACGGGGGAAAGGTCGGGGAGCTGTTTTTT.

This clonotype was detected only a few times. The chain recombines TRBV7-9 with TRBJ2-7; no clear D. Germline CDR1 SEHNR, CDR2 FQNEAQ (reference sequence). The CDR3 length is 16 residues. Trimming left V 3 bases short and J 2 bases short, with 17 bases between. CDR3 DNA sequence: TGTGCCAGCAGCTTCCACGCGCTCACAGAAACCTACGAGCAGTACTTC. It encodes CASSFHALTETYEQYF.

The chain combines TRBV4-1 with TRBJ2-7; D is unresolved. The ends were cut back, 0 bases at V and 0 bases at J, with 12 bases in the middle. Germline loops: CDR1 MGHRA, CDR2 YSYEKL. This CDR3 region has 16 residues. In DNA, the CDR3 is TGCGCCAGCAGCCAAGATATCGTCTCCAACTCCTACGAGCAGTACTTC. Its translation is CASSQDIVSNSYEQYF.

In this sample, this clonotype turned up many times. The V gene is TRBV5-1, the J gene TRBJ2-7; D call uncertain. Trimming pared 0 bases from V and 9 bases from J, leaving 10 bases between. The germline V gene has CDR1 SGHRS and CDR2 YFSETQ. This CDR3 spans 12 amino acids. CDR3 sequence reads: CASSLDGWVQYF. The CDR3 DNA reads as TGCGCCAGCAGCTTGGACGGTTGGGTGCAGTACTTC. The variable domain in full, completed from reference TRBV5-1 and TRBJ2-7, reads KAGVTQTPRYLIKTRGQQVTLSCSPISGHRSVSWYQQTPGQGLQFLFEYFSETQRNKGNFPGRFSGRQFSNSRSEMNVSTLELGDSALYLCASSLDGWVQYFGPGTRLTVT.

The chain carries TRBV6-2 or TRBV6-3 and TRBJ2-4; D is possibly TRBD1 (6 bases). The CDR3 runs to 18 residues. V dropped 3 bases and J dropped 0 bases, with 18 bases sitting between them. CDR1 is MNHEY, CDR2 SVGEGT, per germline. In DNA form, the CDR3 reads TGTGCCAGCAGTTATGGAATTCAGGGGAGATTAGCCAAAAACATTCAGTACTTC. This encodes CASSYGIQGRLAKNIQYF.

This clonotype came up a few times. At one end, the junction sequence differs from germline, possibly due to a read error. The chain uses TRBV4-1 and TRBJ2-7; 7 bases are a match to TRBD2. The germline gives CDR1 MGHRA, CDR2 YSYEKL. The length of the CDR3 is 16 residues. As DNA, the CDR3 is TGCGCCAGCAGCCAAGGGGGTGGTGTCGAGTTTGGGGACTACAGCTTC. Translation gives CASSQGGGVEFGDYSF.

This chain's CDR3 is CASSLVASSTDTQYF. The CDR3 DNA follows: TGTGCCAGCAGCTTGGTAGCTTCTAGCACAGATACGCAGTATTTT. This sequence joins TRBV5-6 and TRBJ2-3; D call uncertain. V was pared by 0 bases and J by 0 bases, with 8 bases between. Germline-derived CDR1 and CDR2 are SGHDT and YYEEEE. The CDR3 has 15 amino acids.

This clonotype turned up a few times. The rearrangement links TRBV7-3 to TRBJ2-1; 14 nucleotides line up with TRBD2. Germline lookup yields CDR1 SGHTA and CDR2 FQGTGA. With V trimmed by 5 bases and J by 10 bases, 13 bases remained unmatched. The CDR3 sequence is 17 residues long. The CDR3 DNA follows: TGTGCCAGCAGCCCCTCCGTCCGACTAGCGGGAGGGCACGAGCAGTTCTTC. Translated: CASSPSVRLAGGHEQFF.

As DNA, the CDR3 is TGTGCCACCTGGCCGGGACAGGCGGGAACCGGGGAGCTGTTTTTT. Protein: CATWPGQAGTGELFF. This sequence joins TRBV10-3 and TRBJ2-2; 8 positions agree with TRBD1. The CDR3 runs 15 residues. Germline lookup yields CDR1 ENHRY and CDR2 SYGVKD. V shed 10 bases and J 5 bases; nucleotides not matched to a gene: 12.

V usage is TRBV4-1 and J usage is TRBJ2-7; D perhaps matches TRBD2 (6 bases). Germline V CDR1 and CDR2: MGHRA, YSYEKL. CDR3 length equals 15 residues. V was shortened by 3 bases and J by 5 bases, with 17 bases between the two germline ends. The chain's CDR3 is CASSQPRDSLHEQYF. The CDR3 DNA reads TGCGCCAGCAGCCAGCCCCGGGACTCTCTCCACGAGCAGTACTTC.

The V call is TRBV20-1, the J call TRBJ2-7, with D possibly TRBD2 on 6 matching bases. This CDR3 region has 17 residues. Germline CDR1 is DFQATT and CDR2 is SNEGSKA (reference sequence). The V gene lost 5 bases and the J gene lost 7 bases, with 30 bases spanning the gap. The CDR3 loop reads CSAGGSGSLLVFGEQYF. CDR3 sequence (DNA): TGCAGTGCTGGGGGGAGCGGGTCCCTTCTAGTCTTCGGTGAGCAGTACTTC.

This clonotype was seen many times. This chain's CDR3 is CASSLAGQKETQYF. In DNA form, the CDR3 reads TGCGCCAGCAGCTTGGCCGGTCAGAAGGAGACCCAGTACTTC. The chain employs TRBV5-1 and TRBJ2-5; D is undetermined. CDR1 and CDR2 from the germline V gene are SGHRS and YFSETQ. The CDR3 is 14 amino acids. Trimming took 0 bases from V and 5 from J, leaving 11 bases between them.

This chain links TRBV4-1 with TRBJ1-2; D unresolved. Germline values: CDR1 MGHRA, CDR2 YSYEKL. CDR3 length: 13 amino acids. V shed 4 bases and J shed 8 bases, with 14 bases lying between them. This CDR3 reads CASSPLGHGGYTF. The CDR3 nucleotides are TGCGCCAGCAGCCCGCTGGGCCACGGGGGCTACACCTTC.

The CDR3 nucleotides are TGTGCCAGCAGCGTGACGGCCGGGACTAGCGGGACCGATGAGCAGTTCTTC. It yields the protein CASSVTAGTSGTDEQFF. The chain has TRBV9 and TRBJ2-1; 13 nucleotides align to TRBD2. V lost 2 bases, J lost 8 bases, and 10 bases stayed unmatched. CDR1 is SGDLS, CDR2 YYNGEE, per germline. The length of the CDR3 is 17 residues.

The J gene is TRBJ2-2, the V gene TRBV5-1, with D tentatively TRBD2 (6 bases). Between the trimmed V and J ends, which lost 9 bases and 5 bases, there was a span of 17 bases. There are 14 residues in the CDR3. Germline V gene lookup returns CDR1 SGHRS and CDR2 YFSETQ. This CDR3 is CATHRLDPTGELFF. The DNA of the CDR3 is TGCGCCACCCATAGACTAGACCCAACCGGGGAGCTGTTTTTT.

This clonotype has just a few counts. This chain connects TRBV5-1 to TRBJ2-2; D unclear. Trimming left V 1 base short and J 6 bases short, with 10 bases between. The germline V gene has CDR1 SGHRS and CDR2 YFSETQ. The CDR3 loop spans 14 amino acids. CDR3 sequence reads: CASSLYTRAGELFF. The CDR3, as DNA: TGCGCCAGCAGCTTGTATACAAGGGCCGGGGAGCTGTTTTTT.

This clonotype was seen ten or more times. The chain recombines TRBV20-1 with TRBJ2-5, with 7 nucleotides matching TRBD2. V gave up 0 bases and J gave up 4 bases; unmatched junction bases: 2. There are 13 residues in the CDR3. In germline, CDR1 is DFQATT, CDR2 SNEGSKA (reference sequence). The CDR3: CSARDPGGETQYF. CDR3 in DNA: TGCAGTGCTAGAGATCCGGGAGGAGAGACCCAGTACTTC.

This clonotype came up a few times. The chain joins TRBV7-7 to TRBJ2-5; D may be TRBD2 (6 bases). This CDR3 is 13 amino acids long. V was trimmed by 5 bases and J by 5 bases, leaving 12 bases between them. CDR1 and CDR2 (germline): SSHAT, FNYEAQ (reference sequence). CDR3 loop: CASSPREVETQYF. The DNA for the CDR3 is TGTGCCAGCAGCCCTAGGGAGGTGGAGACCCAGTACTTC. The full variable domain, rest sourced from reference TRBV7-7 and TRBJ2-5, is GAGVSQSPRYKVTKRGQDVTLRCDPISSHATLYWYQQALGQGPEFLTYFNYEAQPDKSGLPSDRFSAERPEGSISTLTIQRTEQRDSAMYRCASSPREVETQYFGPGTRLLVL.

The chain uses TRBV20-1 and TRBJ2-5; no clear D gene. V was pared by 0 bases and J by 5 bases, with 13 bases between. CDR3 length: 14 residues. CDR1 is DFQATT and CDR2 is SNEGSKA in the germline V gene (reference sequence). CDR3 nucleotide sequence: TGCAGTGCTAGAGACCCAAGGGTGAAGGAGACCCAGTACTTC. It encodes CSARDPRVKETQYF.

The V call is TRBV5-1, the J call TRBJ1-5; the match to TRBD1 covers 8 bases. This CDR3 comprises 16 residues. Germline trimming cut 4 bases from V and 5 bases from J; bases unmatched to any gene: 11. Germline-derived CDR1 and CDR2 are SGHRS and YFSETQ. CDR3 sequence: CASSPGARGLDQPQHF. The CDR3 DNA sequence: TGCGCCAGCAGCCCCGGGGCCAGGGGGCTCGATCAGCCCCAGCATTTT. The variable domain in full, with the rest retrieved from reference TRBV5-1 and TRBJ1-5, is KAGVTQTPRYLIKTRGQQVTLSCSPISGHRSVSWYQQTPGQGLQFLFEYFSETQRNKGNFPGRFSGRQFSNSRSEMNVSTLELGDSALYLCASSPGARGLDQPQHFGDGTRLSIL.

The rearrangement uses TRBV7-2 and TRBJ1-5, with D perhaps matching TRBD1 (6 bases). This CDR3 contains 15 residues. V was clipped by 3 bases and J by 0 bases, with 9 bases between them. CDR1 is SGHTA, CDR2 FQGNSA, per germline. CDR3 amino acids: CASSLGDTSNQPQHF. Here the CDR3 DNA reads TGTGCCAGCAGCTTGGGGGACACTAGCAATCAGCCCCAGCATTTT.

This rearrangement joins TRBV7-2 to TRBJ2-5; D is perhaps TRBD2 (6 bases). V shed 5 bases and J shed 5 bases, with 18 bases lying between them. Germline V gene lookup returns CDR1 SGHTA and CDR2 FQGNSA. This CDR3 comprises 15 residues. CDR3 protein: CASSASGLELETQYF. The CDR3 region has the DNA TGTGCCAGCAGCGCCTCGGGACTCGAGTTGGAGACCCAGTACTTC.

V and J are TRBV7-9 and TRBJ2-5, with TRBD1 matching 9 bases. V dropped 5 bases and J dropped 5; count of bases not matched to a gene: 9. The CDR3 spans 15 residues. Germline-derived CDR1 and CDR2 are SEHNR and FQNEAQ (reference sequence). The CDR3 protein is CASSPRDRDFETQYF. CDR3 bases: TGTGCCAGCAGCCCCCGGGACAGGGATTTCGAGACCCAGTACTTC.

The rearrangement uses TRBV28 and TRBJ2-7; no clear D. Germline V CDR1 and CDR2: MDHEN, SYDVKM. The CDR3 is 12 amino acids. V was cut by 5 bases and J by 4 bases, with 9 bases left in between. CDR3 DNA: TGTGCCAGCAGTACAGCAAGTTACGAGCAGTACTTC. Translating it yields CASSTASYEQYF.

This clonotype has just a few counts. This chain links TRBV7-8 with TRBJ1-4; tentative D call: TRBD1 (5 bases). The CDR3 runs 16 residues. V shed 5 bases and J shed 6 bases, with 19 bases lying between them. Germline-derived CDR1 and CDR2 are SGHVS and FQNEAQ. CDR3 sequence reads: CASSLSGQEIDEKLFF. DNA for the CDR3: TGTGCCAGCAGCCTATCGGGGCAGGAGATTGATGAAAAACTGTTTTTT.

J is TRBJ2-5 and V is TRBV18, with 8 bases fitting TRBD2. Germline V gene data show CDR1 as KGHSH and CDR2 as LQKENI. The V and J ends lost 6 bases and 4 bases, in that order; junction bases with no gene match: 7. CDR3 length equals 14 residues. The CDR3, as DNA: TGTGCCAGCTCCCCCGGGACTAGACGAGAGACCCAGTACTTC. Its translation is CASSPGTRRETQYF.

The CDR3 loop reads CASSEYLVTANTEAFF. CDR3 in DNA: TGTGCCAGCAGCGAGTACCTTGTGACAGCGAACACTGAAGCTTTCTTT. V and J are TRBV7-6 and TRBJ1-1; maybe TRBD1 (5 bases). V lost 5 bases and J 1 base, leaving 17 bases between the germline ends. The V gene's germline CDR1 is SGHVS and CDR2 FNYEAQ. The CDR3 spans 16 residues.

J is TRBJ2-7 and V is TRBV5-1; 7 nucleotides align to TRBD2. After removal of 0 bases from V and 5 bases from J, the junction contained 5 bases not matched to a gene. CDR3 length equals 14 residues. Germline V CDR1 and CDR2: SGHRS, YFSETQ. In nucleotides, the CDR3 is TGCGCCAGCAGCTTGGGGACTAGTACCCACGAGCAGTACTTC. Translation: CASSLGTSTHEQYF.

This clonotype was counted a few times. The rearrangement links TRBV20-1 to TRBJ2-1; 9 positions agree with TRBD2. The germline gives CDR1 DFQATT, CDR2 SNEGSKA (reference sequence). CDR3 length: 13 amino acids. Trimming at V came to 6 bases and at J to 8 bases, leaving 8 bases not matched to a gene. Written as DNA, the CDR3 is TGCAGTGCAGGGACTAGCCGACGCTATGAGCAGTTCTTC. Its protein product is CSAGTSRRYEQFF.

This chain connects TRBV2 to TRBJ2-7, with a tentative D call TRBD2 (6 bases). Trimming stripped 6 bases from V and 0 bases from J, with 15 bases between. This CDR3 is built from 15 residues. In germline, CDR1 is SNHLY, CDR2 FYNNEI. CDR3 sequence: CASSEILASSYEQYF. CDR3 sequence (DNA): TGTGCCAGCAGCGAAATACTAGCTAGCTCCTACGAGCAGTACTTC.

This chain joins TRBV15 and TRBJ2-7; 9 bases agree with TRBD1. The CDR3 totals 14 residues. The J segment lost 7 bases and the V segment lost 0 bases, leaving 4 bases of the junction unmatched. Germline CDR1 and CDR2: LNHNV and YYDKDF (reference sequence). The DNA for the CDR3 is TGTGCCACCAGCAGAGAGACAGGGGGAGGGGAGCAGTACTTC. Translating gives CATSRETGGGEQYF.